Given below is one TCR beta chain in context. The antigen remains unidentified. The sample is drawn from a study of cytomegalovirus exposure and HLA in healthy donors. The PCR had 60 Vbeta and 13 Jbeta primers. Using immunoSEQ multiplex PCR, the repertoire was profiled, and TCRdb retains in-frame clones only, with some absent. The sample has around 150,000 clones; roughly four fifths are singletons. The CDR3 extends over 14 amino acids. Deletions cut 3 bases from V and 1 base from J, with 9 bases between. From germline, CDR1 is MNHEY and CDR2 SMNVEV (reference sequence). Findings and caveats of the study: Accurate predictions that matched the HLA-A and HLA-B alleles of most subjects were reportedly made from TCR beta sequences.

This receptor was taken from a woman between 45 and 60 years old in good health and CMV-seropositive. Sample: PBMCs. The rearrangement joins TRBV27 to TRBJ1-2, with unresolved D. CDR3 DNA: TGTGCCAGCAGTTTCCGAGGGTTTAACTATGGCTACACCTTC. This sequence encodes CASSFRGFNYGYTF.